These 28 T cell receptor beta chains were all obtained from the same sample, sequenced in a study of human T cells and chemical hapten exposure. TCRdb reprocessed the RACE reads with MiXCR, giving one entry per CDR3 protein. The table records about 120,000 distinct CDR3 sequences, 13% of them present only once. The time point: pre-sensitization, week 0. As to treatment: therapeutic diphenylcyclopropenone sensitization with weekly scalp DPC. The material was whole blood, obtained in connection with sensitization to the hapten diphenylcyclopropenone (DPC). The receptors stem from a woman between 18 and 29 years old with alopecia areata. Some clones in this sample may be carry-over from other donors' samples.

CDR3 protein: CASNNPGLAFGELFF. CDR3 in DNA: TGTGCCAGCAACAACCCAGGACTAGCTTTCGGGGAGCTGTTTTTT. The chain carries TRBV9 and TRBJ2-2; TRBD2 aligns across 8 bases. CDR1 and CDR2 from the germline V gene are SGDLS and YYNGEE. J lost 7 bases, V lost 6 bases, and 11 bases had no gene match. The CDR3 has 15 amino acids.

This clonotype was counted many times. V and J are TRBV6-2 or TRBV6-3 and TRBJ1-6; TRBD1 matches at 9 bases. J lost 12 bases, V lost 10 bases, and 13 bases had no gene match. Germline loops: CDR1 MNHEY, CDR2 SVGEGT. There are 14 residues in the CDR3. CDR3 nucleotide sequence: TGTGCCACCAAGACCGGGACAGGGTTTTTACCCCTCCACTTT. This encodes CATKTGTGFLPLHF.

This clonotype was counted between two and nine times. The DNA for the CDR3 is TGTGCCAGCAGCCAAGGGACAGGGAACACTGAAGCTTTCTTT. As protein: CASSQGTGNTEAFF. The V call is TRBV3-1, the J call TRBJ1-1; 7 bases fit TRBD1. Looked up from germline, CDR1 is LGHDT and CDR2 is YNNKEL (reference sequence). J was trimmed by 1 base and V by 1 base; bases with no gene match: 0. The CDR3 sequence is 14 residues long.

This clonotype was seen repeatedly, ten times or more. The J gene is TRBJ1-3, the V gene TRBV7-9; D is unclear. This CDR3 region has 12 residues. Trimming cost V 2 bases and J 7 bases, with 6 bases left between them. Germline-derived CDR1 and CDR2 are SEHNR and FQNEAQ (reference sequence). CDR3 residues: CASSLMANTIYF. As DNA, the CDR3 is TGTGCCAGCAGCTTAATGGCGAACACCATATATTTT.

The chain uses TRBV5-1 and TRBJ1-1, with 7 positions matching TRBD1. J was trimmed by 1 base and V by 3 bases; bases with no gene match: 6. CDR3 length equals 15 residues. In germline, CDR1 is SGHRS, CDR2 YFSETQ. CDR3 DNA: TGCGCCAGCAGCTCTACGACAGGGAAGAACACTGAAGCTTTCTTT. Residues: CASSSTTGKNTEAFF.

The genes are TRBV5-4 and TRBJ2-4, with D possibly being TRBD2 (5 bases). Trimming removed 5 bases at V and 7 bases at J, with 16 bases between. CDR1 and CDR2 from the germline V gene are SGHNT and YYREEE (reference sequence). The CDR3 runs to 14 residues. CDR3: CASRSGSSKNIQYF. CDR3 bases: TGTGCCAGCAGATCCGGATCTAGCAAGAACATTCAGTACTTC.

The chain's CDR3 is CAWSVGQGGGEQYF. The DNA of the CDR3 is TGTGCCTGGAGTGTCGGACAGGGAGGAGGCGAGCAGTACTTC. The V call is TRBV30, the J call TRBJ2-7, with TRBD1 matching over 8 bases. The CDR3 loop spans 14 amino acids. The junction had 7 bases not matched to a gene; V was cut back by 0 bases and J by 6 bases. Germline V gives CDR1 GTSNPN, CDR2 SVGIG (reference sequence).

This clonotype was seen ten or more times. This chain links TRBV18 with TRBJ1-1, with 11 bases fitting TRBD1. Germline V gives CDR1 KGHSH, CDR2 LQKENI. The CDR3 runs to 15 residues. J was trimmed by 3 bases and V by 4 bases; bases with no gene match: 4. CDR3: CASSQGQGAHTEAFF. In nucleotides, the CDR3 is TGTGCCAGCTCACAAGGACAGGGGGCGCACACTGAAGCTTTCTTT.

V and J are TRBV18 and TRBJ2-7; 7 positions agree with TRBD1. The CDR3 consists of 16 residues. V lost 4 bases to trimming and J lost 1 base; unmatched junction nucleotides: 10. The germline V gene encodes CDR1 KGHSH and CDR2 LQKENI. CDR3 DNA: TGTGCCAGCTCACTCTCCCGGGACAGCTCTTCCTACGAGCAGTACTTC. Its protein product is CASSLSRDSSSYEQYF.

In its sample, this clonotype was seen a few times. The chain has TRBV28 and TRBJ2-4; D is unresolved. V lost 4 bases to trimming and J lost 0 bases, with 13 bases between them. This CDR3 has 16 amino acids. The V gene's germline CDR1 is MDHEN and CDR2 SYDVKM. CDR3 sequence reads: CASSYPGVVAKNIQYF. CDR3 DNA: TGTGCCAGCAGTTACCCTGGGGTCGTAGCCAAAAACATTCAGTACTTC.

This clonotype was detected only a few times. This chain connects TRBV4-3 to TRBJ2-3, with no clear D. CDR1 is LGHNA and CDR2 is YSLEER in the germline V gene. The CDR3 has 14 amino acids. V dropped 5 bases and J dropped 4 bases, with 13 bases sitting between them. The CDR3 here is CASSERVTSDTQYF. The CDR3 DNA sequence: TGCGCCAGCAGCGAAAGGGTTACGTCAGATACGCAGTATTTT.

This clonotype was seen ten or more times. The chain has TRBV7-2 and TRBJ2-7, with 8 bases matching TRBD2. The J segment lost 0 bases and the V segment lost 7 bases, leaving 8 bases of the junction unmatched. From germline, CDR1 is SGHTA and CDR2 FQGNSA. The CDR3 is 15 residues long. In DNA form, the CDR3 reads TGTGCCAGCATCCCGACTAGCGCTTTCTCCTACGAGCAGTACTTC. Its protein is CASIPTSAFSYEQYF.

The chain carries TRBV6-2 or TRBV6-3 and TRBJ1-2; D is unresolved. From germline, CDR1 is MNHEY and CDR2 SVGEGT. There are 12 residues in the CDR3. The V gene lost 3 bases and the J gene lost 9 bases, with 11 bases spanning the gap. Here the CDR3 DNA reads TGTGCCAGCAGTTATCAGCTGTCGAGCTACACCTTC. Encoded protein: CASSYQLSSYTF.

As DNA, the CDR3 is TGTGCCAGCAATACCGGGACAGTAAATTCACCCCTCCACTTT. Protein product: CASNTGTVNSPLHF. The rearrangement links TRBV6-6 to TRBJ1-6; 7 nucleotides match TRBD1. V dropped 7 bases and J dropped 7; count of bases not matched to a gene: 7. CDR1 and CDR2 from the germline V gene are MNHNY and SVGAGI (reference sequence). This CDR3 spans 14 amino acids.

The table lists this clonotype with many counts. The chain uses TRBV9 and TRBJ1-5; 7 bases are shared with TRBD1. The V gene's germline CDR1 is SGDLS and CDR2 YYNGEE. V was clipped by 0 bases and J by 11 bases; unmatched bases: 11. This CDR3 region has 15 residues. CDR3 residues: CASSVGAGGLEAQHF. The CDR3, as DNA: TGTGCCAGCAGCGTAGGAGCAGGGGGGTTGGAGGCCCAGCATTTT.

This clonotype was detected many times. CDR3 in amino acids: CSARAQQGIVNSPLHF. CDR3 nucleotides: TGCAGTGCTAGAGCGCAGCAGGGTATCGTCAATTCACCCCTCCACTTT. The V gene is TRBV20-1, the J gene TRBJ1-6, with D tentatively TRBD1 (5 bases). Trimming pared 1 base from V and 7 bases from J, leaving 17 bases between. CDR1 DFQATT and CDR2 SNEGSKA come from the germline V gene (reference sequence). The CDR3 consists of 16 residues.

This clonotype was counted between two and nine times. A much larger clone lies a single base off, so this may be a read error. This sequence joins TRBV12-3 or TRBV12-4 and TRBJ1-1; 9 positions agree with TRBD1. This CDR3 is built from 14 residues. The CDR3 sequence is CVSGQGLARTEAFF. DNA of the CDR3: TGTGTCAGCGGACAGGGGCTGGCGCGGACTGAAGCTTTCTTT.

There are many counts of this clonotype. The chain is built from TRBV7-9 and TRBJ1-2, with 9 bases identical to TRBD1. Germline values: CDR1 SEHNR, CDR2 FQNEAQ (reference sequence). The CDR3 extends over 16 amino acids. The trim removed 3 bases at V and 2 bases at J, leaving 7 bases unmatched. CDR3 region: CASSFTGTGPNYGYTF. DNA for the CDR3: TGTGCCAGCAGCTTTACCGGGACAGGGCCCAACTATGGCTACACCTTC.

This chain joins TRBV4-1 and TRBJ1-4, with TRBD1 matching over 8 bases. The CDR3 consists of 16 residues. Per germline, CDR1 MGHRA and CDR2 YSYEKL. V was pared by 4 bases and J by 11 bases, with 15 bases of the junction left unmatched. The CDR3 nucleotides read TGCGCCAGCAGCCCTAATCCTGGACAGGGTGCACAGAAACTGTTTTTT. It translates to CASSPNPGQGAQKLFF.

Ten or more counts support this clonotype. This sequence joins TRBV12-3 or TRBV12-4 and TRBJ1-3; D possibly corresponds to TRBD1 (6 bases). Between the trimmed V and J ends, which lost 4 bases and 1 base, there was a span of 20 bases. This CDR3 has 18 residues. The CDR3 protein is CASSYGVGRGKSGNTIYF. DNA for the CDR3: TGTGCCAGCAGTTATGGGGTTGGGAGGGGGAAATCTGGAAACACCATATATTTT.

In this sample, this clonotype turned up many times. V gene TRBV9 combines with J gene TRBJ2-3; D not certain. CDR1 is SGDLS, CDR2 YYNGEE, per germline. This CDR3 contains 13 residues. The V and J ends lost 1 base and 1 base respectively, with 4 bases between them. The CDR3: CASSVQGTDTQYF. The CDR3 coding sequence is TGTGCCAGCAGCGTACAAGGCACAGATACGCAGTATTTT.

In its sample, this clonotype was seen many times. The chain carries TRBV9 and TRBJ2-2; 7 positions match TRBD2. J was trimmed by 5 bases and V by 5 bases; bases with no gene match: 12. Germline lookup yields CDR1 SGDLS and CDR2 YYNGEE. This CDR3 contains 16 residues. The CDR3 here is CASSSRGSRETGELFF. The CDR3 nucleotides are TGTGCCAGCAGTTCAAGGGGATCGCGGGAGACCGGGGAGCTGTTTTTT.

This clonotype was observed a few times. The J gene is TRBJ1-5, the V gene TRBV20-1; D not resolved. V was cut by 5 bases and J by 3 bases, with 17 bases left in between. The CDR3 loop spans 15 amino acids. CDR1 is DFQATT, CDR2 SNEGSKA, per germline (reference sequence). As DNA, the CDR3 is TGCAGTGCTCCCCCGGCACACGGACTCAATCAGCCCCAGCATTTT. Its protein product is CSAPPAHGLNQPQHF.

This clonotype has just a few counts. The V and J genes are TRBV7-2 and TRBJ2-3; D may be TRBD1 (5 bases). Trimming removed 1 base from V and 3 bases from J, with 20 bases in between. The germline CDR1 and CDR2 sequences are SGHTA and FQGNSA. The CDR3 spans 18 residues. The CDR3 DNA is TGTGCCAGCAGCTTAGGGGGCTGGGCCCAGAGAGGAACAGATACGCAGTATTTT. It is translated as CASSLGGWAQRGTDTQYF.

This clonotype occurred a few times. The CDR3 is CASSQPWTGGSNEKLFF. As DNA, the CDR3 is TGCGCCAGCAGCCAACCCTGGACAGGAGGATCTAATGAAAAACTGTTTTTT. The V gene is TRBV4-3, the J gene TRBJ1-4; the match to TRBD1 covers 7 bases. The CDR3 length is 17 residues. With V trimmed by 2 bases and J by 3 bases, 9 bases remained unmatched. Germline V gives CDR1 LGHNA, CDR2 YSLEER.

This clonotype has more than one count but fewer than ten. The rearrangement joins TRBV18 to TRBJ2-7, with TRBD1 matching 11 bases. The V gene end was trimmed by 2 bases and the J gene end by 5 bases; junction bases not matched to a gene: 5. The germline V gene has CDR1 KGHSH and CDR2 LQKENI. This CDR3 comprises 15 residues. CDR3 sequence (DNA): TGTGCCAGCTCACCAAGGACAGGGGGCAGAGACGAGCAGTACTTC. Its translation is CASSPRTGGRDEQYF.

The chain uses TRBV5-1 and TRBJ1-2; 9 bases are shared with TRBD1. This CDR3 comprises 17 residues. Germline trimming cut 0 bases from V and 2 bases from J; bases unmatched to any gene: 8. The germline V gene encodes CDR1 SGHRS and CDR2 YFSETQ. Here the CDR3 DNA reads TGCGCCAGCAGCTTGGCCGGCCTGACAGGGGGGAACTATGGCTACACCTTC. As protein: CASSLAGLTGGNYGYTF.

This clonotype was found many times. CDR3 nucleotides: TGTGCCAGCTCACCAGTTGGGGATAGCTACACCTTC. Translation gives CASSPVGDSYTF. The J gene is TRBJ1-2, the V gene TRBV18; D gene unclear. V lost 2 bases and J 9 bases, leaving 10 bases between the germline ends. Looked up from germline, CDR1 is KGHSH and CDR2 is LQKENI. The CDR3 loop spans 12 amino acids.